These T cell receptor beta chains were read from a single sample in a study of blood T cell repertoires in COVID-19. The repertoire was sequenced with immunoSEQ multiplex PCR; TCRdb's copy has only in-frame clones and lacks some. The sample contains roughly 79,000 clones, roughly 84% of which appear only once. The sequenced sample was peripheral blood. The receptors here all came from a man aged 45-65 years with acute or convalescent COVID-19. Both conserved end residues are part of each CDR3. Each record gives: clone size, D gene, V gene, J gene, CDR3 length, CDR3 protein, CDR3 DNA. The D gene is left open where the match is weak. Clone size is not always given. Where it is, it says once, few, many or a class for expanded clones.

size: NA
D: NA
V: TRBV24-1
J: TRBJ1-2
length: 14
CDR3: CATSGRDTGFGYTF
DNA: TGTGCCACCAGTGGCCGGGACACAGGCTTCGGCTACACCTTC

size: many
D: NA
V: TRBV9
J: TRBJ1-5
length: 14
CDR3: CASSVDGSNQPQHF
DNA: TGTGCCAGCAGCGTAGATGGCAGCAATCAGCCCCAGCATTTT

size: NA
D: NA
V: TRBV11-2
J: TRBJ2-1
length: 16
CDR3: CASSLDSGVRGNEQFF
DNA: TGTGCCAGCAGCTTAGATTCAGGGGTAAGGGGCAATGAGCAGTTCTTC

size: NA
D: NA
V: TRBV4-1
J: TRBJ1-5
length: 15
CDR3: CASSQVIVSNQPQHF
DNA: TGCGCCAGCAGCCAAGTTATCGTTAGCAATCAGCCCCAGCATTTT

size: NA
D: NA
V: TRBV2
J: TRBJ1-5
length: 14
CDR3: CASRSRGGSQPQHF
DNA: TGTGCCAGCAGATCCCGCGGCGGTTCCCAGCCCCAGCATTTT

size: NA
D: NA
V: TRBV6-6
J: TRBJ1-5
length: 12
CDR3: CASMGGNQPQHF
DNA: TGTGCCAGCATGGGGGGGAACCAGCCCCAGCATTTT

size: NA
D: NA
V: TRBV6-6
J: TRBJ2-1
length: 11
CDR3: CASSPVNEQFF
DNA: TGTGCCAGCAGTCCGGTCAATGAGCAGTTCTTC

size: NA
D: TRBD1
V: TRBV5-1
J: TRBJ1-4
length: 15
CDR3: CASRQTGTVNEKLFF
DNA: TGCGCCAGCAGACAAACCGGGACAGTTAATGAAAAACTGTTTTTT

size: NA
D: NA
V: TRBV30
J: TRBJ1-6
length: 14
CDR3: CAWRQGNYNSPLHF
DNA: TGTGCCTGGAGGCAGGGCAACTATAATTCACCCCTCCACTTT

size: NA
D: TRBD1
V: TRBV3-1/TRBV3-2
J: TRBJ1-1
length: 15
CDR3: CASSRLTGGVAEAFF
DNA: TGTGCCAGCAGCCGCCTGACAGGGGGCGTCGCTGAAGCTTTCTTT

size: NA
D: NA
V: TRBV7-9
J: TRBJ2-7
length: 18
CDR3: CASSFSGQSGGVTYEQYF
DNA: TGTGCCAGCAGCTTTTCAGGCCAGAGTGGCGGGGTGACCTACGAGCAGTACTTC

size: NA
D: NA
V: TRBV20-1
J: TRBJ1-1
length: 14
CDR3: CSASLGSLNTEAFF
DNA: TGCAGTGCTAGTCTAGGGAGCCTGAACACTGAAGCTTTCTTT

size: NA
D: NA
V: TRBV11-3
J: TRBJ2-1
length: 15
CDR3: CASSLAGGVSNEQFF
DNA: TGTGCCAGCAGCTTAGCTGGTGGAGTTTCAAATGAGCAGTTCTTC

size: NA
D: NA
V: TRBV30
J: TRBJ2-2
length: 12
CDR3: CAWSAGNGELFF
DNA: TGTGCCTGGAGTGCAGGCAACGGGGAGCTGTTTTTT

size: NA
D: NA
V: TRBV2
J: TRBJ2-7
length: 14
CDR3: CASSLAHLSYEQYF
DNA: TGTGCCAGCAGCCTAGCGCACCTCTCCTACGAGCAGTACTTC

size: few
D: NA
V: TRBV6-4
J: TRBJ2-1
length: 15
CDR3: CASSESTGANNEQFF
DNA: TGTGCCAGCAGTGAATCAACAGGCGCAAACAATGAGCAGTTCTTC

size: once
D: TRBD1
V: TRBV18
J: TRBJ1-1
length: 14
CDR3: CASSLRDRGTEAFF
DNA: TGTGCCAGCTCACTCCGGGACAGGGGGACTGAAGCTTTCTTT

size: NA
D: TRBD1
V: TRBV6-5
J: TRBJ1-4
length: 14
CDR3: CASRLTGANEKLFF
DNA: TGTGCCAGCAGACTAACAGGGGCTAATGAAAAACTGTTTTTT

size: NA
D: TRBD1
V: TRBV7-3
J: TRBJ1-2
length: 14
CDR3: CASSAGQGNYGYTF
DNA: TGTGCCAGCAGCGCCGGACAGGGCAACTATGGCTACACCTTC

size: NA
D: NA
V: TRBV5-1
J: TRBJ2-3
length: 15
CDR3: CASSAMAGLTDTQYF
DNA: TGCGCCAGCAGCGCGATGGCGGGCCTCACAGATACGCAGTATTTT

size: NA
D: NA
V: TRBV27
J: TRBJ1-2
length: 13
CDR3: CASTSRGIRGYTF
DNA: TGTGCCAGCACTAGTCGAGGGATCCGGGGCTACACCTTC

size: NA
D: NA
V: TRBV18
J: TRBJ1-1
length: 17
CDR3: CASSPTRSTDRNTEAFF
DNA: TGTGCCAGCTCACCCACCAGATCGACAGACCGGAACACTGAAGCTTTCTTT

size: NA
D: NA
V: TRBV30
J: TRBJ2-7
length: 15
CDR3: CAWSVGSGPAYEQYF
DNA: TGTGCCTGGAGTGTGGGAAGCGGGCCCGCCTACGAGCAGTACTTC

size: NA
D: TRBD1
V: TRBV10-3
J: TRBJ1-1
length: 13
CDR3: CAISGTGVTEAFF
DNA: TGTGCCATCAGTGGGACAGGGGTCACTGAAGCTTTCTTT

size: NA
D: NA
V: TRBV3-1/TRBV3-2
J: TRBJ2-7
length: 13
CDR3: CASSRDSYYEQYF
DNA: TGTGCCAGCAGCCGCGACAGCTACTACGAGCAGTACTTC

size: NA
D: TRBD1
V: TRBV19
J: TRBJ1-2
length: 11
CDR3: CASRQGYGYTF
DNA: TGTGCCAGTAGACAGGGGTATGGCTACACCTTC

size: NA
D: TRBD1
V: TRBV6-2/TRBV6-3
J: TRBJ1-2
length: 13
CDR3: CASSWTGRYGYTF
DNA: TGTGCCAGCAGTTGGACAGGGAGATATGGCTACACCTTC

size: NA
D: NA
V: TRBV7-2
J: TRBJ1-1
length: 14
CDR3: CASSLGFLRTEAFF
DNA: TGTGCCAGCAGCTTAGGATTTCTGAGGACTGAAGCTTTCTTT